What follows are 26 T cell receptor beta chains derived from one specimen sequenced in a study of CD8 T cells in ankylosing spondylitis. One entry per CDR3 protein, called by TCRdb with MiXCR from the 5' RACE reads. The sample lists under 300,000 distinct CDR3 sequences, about 20% seen once, with roughly 34% in the top ten. The specimen sequenced was blood, either unsorted or a sorted T cell fraction (not recorded which). The receptors originated from a male donor with ankylosing spondylitis or in good health (not recorded which).

This clonotype came up many times. V gene TRBV6-5 combines with J gene TRBJ1-6, with TRBD1 matching 9 bases. This CDR3 has 17 amino acids. With V trimmed by 4 bases and J by 10 bases, 14 bases remained unmatched. Germline V gives CDR1 MNHEY, CDR2 SVGAGI. The DNA of the CDR3 is TGTGCCAGCAGTTCAACCCCCACAGGGGGCGAGGGATCACCCCTCCACTTT. It specifies CASSSTPTGGEGSPLHF.

J is TRBJ2-3 and V is TRBV4-2; 11 nucleotides align to TRBD2. Per germline, CDR1 LGHNA and CDR2 YNFKEQ. Germline trimming cut 7 bases from V and 0 bases from J; bases unmatched to any gene: 15. The CDR3 contains 19 residues. CDR3 in DNA: TGTGCCAGCACAACCTGGGGGACTAGCGGAATTACTAGCACAGATACGCAGTATTTT. Translation: CASTTWGTSGITSTDTQYF.

This clonotype has ten or more counts. V usage is TRBV10-1 and J usage is TRBJ1-1, with D unresolved. There are 14 residues in the CDR3. Trimming stripped 4 bases from V and 0 bases from J, with 9 bases between. The germline V gene encodes CDR1 WNHNN and CDR2 SYGVQD (reference sequence). CDR3 DNA sequence: TGCGCCAGCAGTGTAGCAACTATGAACACTGAAGCTTTCTTT. It translates to CASSVATMNTEAFF.

The CDR3: CASSVEIAGDRETQYF. The DNA of the CDR3 is TGTGCCAGCAGCGTTGAAATAGCGGGAGATAGGGAGACCCAGTACTTC. The gene calls are TRBV9 and TRBJ2-5, with 9 bases fitting TRBD2. CDR1 is SGDLS, CDR2 YYNGEE, per germline. The CDR3 totals 16 residues. The V and J ends lost 2 bases and 5 bases, in that order; junction bases with no gene match: 10.

There are a few counts of this clonotype. This chain connects TRBV2 to TRBJ2-2; 16 nucleotides line up with TRBD2. Germline assignment: CDR1 SNHLY and CDR2 FYNNEI. The trim removed 7 bases at V and 7 bases at J, leaving 9 bases unmatched. The CDR3 runs to 17 residues. CDR3 in amino acids: CASTGTSGRADFGELFF. CDR3 in DNA: TGTGCCAGCACCGGGACTAGCGGGAGGGCCGATTTCGGGGAGCTGTTTTTT.

J is TRBJ2-2 and V is TRBV29-1; D tentatively fits TRBD1 or TRBD2 (6 bases each). V was shortened by 4 bases and J by 0 bases, with 12 bases between the two germline ends. The CDR3 length is 15 residues. In germline, CDR1 is SQVTM, CDR2 ANQGSEA. The DNA of the CDR3 is TGCAGCGTTGTGACTAGGGGGTCGAACACCGGGGAGCTGTTTTTT. Encoded protein: CSVVTRGSNTGELFF.

V gene TRBV7-9 combines with J gene TRBJ2-7; D is tentatively TRBD1 or TRBD2 (5 bases each). Trimming shortened V by 4 bases and J by 6 bases, and 13 bases separated the two germline ends. This CDR3 is built from 13 residues. Germline CDR1 is SEHNR and CDR2 is FQNEAQ (reference sequence). The CDR3 nucleotides are TGTGCCAGCAGCTGGCTAGAGGGGCGCGAGCAGTACTTC. It codes for CASSWLEGREQYF.

V and J are TRBV27 and TRBJ1-5, with 7 bases identical to TRBD1. CDR1 MNHEY and CDR2 SMNVEV come from the germline V gene (reference sequence). J lost 1 base, V lost 6 bases, and 3 bases had no gene match. This CDR3 comprises 14 residues. The CDR3 loop is CASRQGGSNQPQHF. Here the CDR3 DNA reads TGTGCCAGCAGGCAGGGGGGGAGCAATCAGCCCCAGCATTTT.

This chain joins TRBV29-1 and TRBJ2-7; D is unclear. V was cut by 0 bases and J by 1 base, with 10 bases left in between. Per the germline V gene, CDR1 is SQVTM and CDR2 is ANQGSEA. This CDR3 has 14 amino acids. In DNA form, the CDR3 reads TGCAGCGTTGAAGACGTAGGAGATTCCTACGAGCAGTACTTC. Amino acids: CSVEDVGDSYEQYF.

This clonotype was seen many times. The CDR3 protein is CASSLVGGGTDTQYF. The CDR3 coding sequence is TGTGCCAGCAGCTTAGTAGGGGGTGGCACAGATACGCAGTATTTT. V and J are TRBV7-2 and TRBJ2-3; the D gene is possibly TRBD1 (6 bases). The germline gives CDR1 SGHTA, CDR2 FQGNSA. V lost 1 base, J lost 1 base, and 9 bases lay in between. The CDR3 spans 15 residues.

CDR3 bases: TGTGCCAGCAGCTTAGATCATTTGAGGGCGAACTCCTACAATGAGCAGTTCTTC. It translates to CASSLDHLRANSYNEQFF. The chain links TRBV11-2 to TRBJ2-1, with D perhaps matching TRBD2 (5 bases). Germline loops: CDR1 SGHAT, CDR2 FQNNGV. V was trimmed by 0 bases and J by 0 bases, leaving 15 bases between them. This CDR3 is built from 18 residues.

The V and J genes are TRBV4-1 and TRBJ2-1, with TRBD1 as a possible D gene (6 bases). Per the germline V gene, CDR1 is MGHRA and CDR2 is YSYEKL. The CDR3 runs to 15 residues. V lost 1 base, J lost 5 bases, and 12 bases lay in between. The chain's CDR3 is CASSQVRTADNEQFF. CDR3 DNA: TGCGCCAGCAGCCAAGTACGGACAGCTGACAATGAGCAGTTCTTC.

The chain uses TRBV12-3 or TRBV12-4 and TRBJ2-1; D possibly matches TRBD1 or TRBD2 (5 bases each). The V gene lost 6 bases and the J gene lost 7 bases, with 16 bases spanning the gap. CDR3 size: 14 residues. The CDR3 sequence is CASSGTLADNEQFF. The CDR3 DNA sequence: TGTGCCAGCAGCGGGACCCTGGCTGATAATGAGCAGTTCTTC.

There are many counts of this clonotype. The chain carries TRBV4-3 and TRBJ2-7; a weak D match, TRBD1 (6 bases). V shed 4 bases and J shed 3 bases, with 13 bases lying between them. In germline, CDR1 is LGHNA, CDR2 YSLEER. CDR3 length: 14 residues. CDR3 DNA sequence: TGCGCCAGCAGCCCCGGACAGAGGAGCTACGAGCAGTACTTC. Translating it yields CASSPGQRSYEQYF.

This clonotype has more than one count but fewer than ten. The V call is TRBV11-2, the J call TRBJ2-3; D not resolved. Looked up from germline, CDR1 is SGHAT and CDR2 is FQNNGV. This CDR3 has 16 residues. Trimming cost V 0 bases and J 4 bases, with 14 bases left between them. CDR3 DNA: TGTGCCAGCAGCTTAGATATGGCTACCCCCGCAGATACGCAGTATTTT. This codes for CASSLDMATPADTQYF. The complete variable domain, with remaining parts taken from reference TRBV11-2 and TRBJ2-3, reads EAGVAQSPRYKIIEKRQSVAFWCNPISGHATLYWYQQILGQGPKLLIQFQNNGVVDDSQLPKDRFSAERLKGVDSTLKIQPAKLEDSAVYLCASSLDMATPADTQYFGPGTRLTVL.

The V and J genes are TRBV12-3 or TRBV12-4 and TRBJ2-7; D perhaps matches TRBD2 (6 bases). The CDR3 has 15 amino acids. V was pared by 6 bases and J by 6 bases, with 21 bases between. CDR3 loop: CASSPGGSLRIEQYF. The DNA of the CDR3 is TGTGCCAGCAGCCCCGGGGGTAGCCTAAGGATCGAGCAGTACTTC.

Of note for this clonotype: One end of the junction does not line up with germline, which may come from a read error. The chain employs TRBV29-1 and TRBJ2-5; 7 nucleotides agree with TRBD2. This CDR3 spans 12 amino acids. The V gene's germline CDR1 is SQVTM and CDR2 ANQGSEA. This CDR3 is CSVVLPAGWYTF. Here the CDR3 DNA reads TGCAGCGTTGTATTACCAGCGGGATGGTACACGTTC.

This rearrangement joins TRBV4-1 to TRBJ2-7; D might be TRBD2 (6 bases). In germline, CDR1 is MGHRA, CDR2 YSYEKL. There are 16 residues in the CDR3. Deletions cut 0 bases from V and 0 bases from J, with 12 bases between. CDR3 sequence (DNA): TGCGCCAGCAGCCAAGAGCCGGGACTGAGCTCCTACGAGCAGTACTTC. This codes for CASSQEPGLSSYEQYF.

This clonotype was detected ten times or more. The gene calls are TRBV20-1 and TRBJ2-3; D is tentatively TRBD1 or TRBD2 (5 bases each). Germline lookup yields CDR1 DFQATT and CDR2 SNEGSKA (reference sequence). Trimming stripped 6 bases from V and 0 bases from J, with 13 bases between. This CDR3 has 14 residues. In DNA, the CDR3 is TGCAGTGCAATTAGGGACCTTAGCACAGATACGCAGTATTTT. Its translation: CSAIRDLSTDTQYF.

The chain is built from TRBV29-1 and TRBJ2-7, with D unclear. The CDR3 has 12 residues. The germline V and J ends were trimmed by 1 base and 3 bases, with 7 bases remaining between them. CDR1 and CDR2 (germline): SQVTM, ANQGSEA. The CDR3 DNA reads as TGCAGCGTTGAAGCAGGCCGCTACGAGCAGTACTTC. Protein: CSVEAGRYEQYF.

CDR3 sequence reads: CSARGYANGHNEQFF. CDR3 sequence (DNA): TGCAGTGCCAGGGGTTATGCGAACGGCCACAATGAGCAGTTCTTC. V is TRBV20-1 and J is TRBJ2-1; perhaps TRBD1 as D (6 bases). Trimming took 6 bases from V and 5 from J, leaving 20 bases between them. The CDR3 is 15 amino acids. The germline CDR1 and CDR2 sequences are DFQATT and SNEGSKA (reference sequence).

This chain joins TRBV7-9 and TRBJ2-5; no clear D gene. V was trimmed by 5 bases and J by 5 bases, leaving 21 bases between them. CDR3 size: 16 residues. Per germline, CDR1 SEHNR and CDR2 FQNEAQ (reference sequence). The DNA of the CDR3 is TGTGCCAGCAGCCGGCTTAGCACGGACCCCGGGGAGACCCAGTACTTC. Protein sequence: CASSRLSTDPGETQYF.

The V call is TRBV28, the J call TRBJ2-7; D possibly corresponds to TRBD2 (6 bases). Trimming pared 8 bases from V and 2 bases from J, leaving 13 bases between. CDR1 and CDR2 from the germline V gene are MDHEN and SYDVKM. This CDR3 spans 13 amino acids. CDR3 in DNA: TGTGCCAGCTCGGTAGCGGCTACCTACGAGCAGTACTTC. Residues: CASSVAATYEQYF.

This clonotype was seen a handful of times. The J gene is TRBJ2-5, the V gene TRBV27; D is undetermined. Trimming removed 6 bases at V and 4 bases at J, with 15 bases between. The length of the CDR3 is 14 residues. CDR1 is MNHEY and CDR2 is SMNVEV in the germline V gene (reference sequence). DNA of the CDR3: TGTGCCAGCAGCTTGACCGGGCCTCCAGAGACCCAGTACTTC. This translates into CASSLTGPPETQYF.

This clonotype was observed many times. The chain combines TRBV12-3 or TRBV12-4 with TRBJ2-7; 11 bases are a match to TRBD2. V gave up 5 bases and J gave up 2 bases; unmatched junction bases: 8. The CDR3 has 16 residues. CDR3: CASSTGTSGFTYEQYF. The CDR3 DNA is TGTGCCAGCAGTACAGGGACTAGCGGATTTACCTACGAGCAGTACTTC.

The gene calls are TRBV20-1 and TRBJ2-1, with D possibly called TRBD1 or TRBD2 (5 bases each). This CDR3 spans 16 amino acids. Looked up from germline, CDR1 is DFQATT and CDR2 is SNEGSKA (reference sequence). Deletions cut 0 bases from V and 10 bases from J, with 22 bases between. The CDR3 reads CSARESWGTTLGEQFF. The CDR3 DNA sequence: TGCAGTGCTAGAGAATCTTGGGGGACGACACTTGGGGAGCAGTTCTTC.